These 11 T cell receptor beta chains share one sample of origin, sequenced in a study of PD-L1 blockade in urothelial cancer. Time point reported: pretreatment peripheral blood. TCRdb's copy holds only in-frame clones and misses some; the assay was immunoSEQ multiplex PCR. The sample gives 90,000 or so clones, 90% of which show up once; around 1.7% is in the top ten. Sequenced material: PBMCs, taken around atezolizumab (anti-PD-L1) treatment. Receptors originate from a man aged 55 to 70 with urothelial cancer.

V gene TRBV7-2 combines with J gene TRBJ1-1, with D hard to call. Germline assignment: CDR1 SGHTA and CDR2 FQGNSA. The CDR3 runs to 15 residues. V lost 3 bases and J 4 bases, leaving 15 bases between the germline ends. Here the CDR3 DNA reads TGTGCCAGCAGCTTTACCGCTATGACTGGCACTGAAGCTTTCTTT. Translation: CASSFTAMTGTEAFF.

The chain joins TRBV9 to TRBJ2-2; D possibly corresponds to TRBD2 (6 bases). Looked up from germline, CDR1 is SGDLS and CDR2 is YYNGEE. The CDR3 extends over 17 amino acids. The V and J ends lost 4 bases and 0 bases respectively, with 16 bases between them. CDR3 protein: CASSLTSFSANTGELFF. The CDR3 DNA is TGTGCCAGCAGCCTGACTAGTTTCTCCGCGAACACCGGGGAGCTGTTTTTT.

CDR3 sequence (DNA): TGCGCCAGCAGCACGGACATGAACACTGAAGCTTTCTTT. Its protein product is CASSTDMNTEAFF. The chain combines TRBV5-1 with TRBJ1-1; tentatively, D is TRBD1 (5 bases). This CDR3 has 13 amino acids. Trimming stripped 4 bases from V and 0 bases from J, with 7 bases between. Per the germline V gene, CDR1 is SGHRS and CDR2 is YFSETQ. The variable domain in full, with the rest retrieved from reference TRBV5-1 and TRBJ1-1, is KAGVTQTPRYLIKTRGQQVTLSCSPISGHRSVSWYQQTPGQGLQFLFEYFSETQRNKGNFPGRFSGRQFSNSRSEMNVSTLELGDSALYLCASSTDMNTEAFFGQGTRLTVV.

The chain joins TRBV4-2 to TRBJ2-3; 8 positions match TRBD2. The CDR3 extends over 16 amino acids. Trimming removed 3 bases from V and 4 bases from J; junction bases left unmatched: 9. Germline-derived CDR1 and CDR2 are LGHNA and YNFKEQ. The CDR3 loop reads CASSQERGFPPDTQYF. The CDR3 bases are TGTGCCAGCAGCCAGGAGCGGGGGTTCCCGCCAGATACGCAGTATTTT.

The chain couples TRBV6-1 to TRBJ2-5; 7 nucleotides agree with TRBD1. Germline CDR1 MNHNS, CDR2 SASEGT. The CDR3 extends over 13 amino acids. The V gene end was trimmed by 8 bases and the J gene end by 2 bases; junction bases not matched to a gene: 5. CDR3 loop: CASRRDRQETQYF. The CDR3 DNA follows: TGTGCCAGCCGAAGGGACAGACAAGAGACCCAGTACTTC.

The chain combines TRBV28 with TRBJ1-2; TRBD1 aligns across 7 bases. Per the germline V gene, CDR1 is MDHEN and CDR2 is SYDVKM. This CDR3 spans 14 amino acids. V shed 3 bases, J shed 8 bases, and the junction held 9 bases outside the gene matches. The CDR3 sequence: CASSLSDRIYGYTF. The CDR3 DNA reads TGTGCCAGCAGTTTGTCGGACAGGATCTACGGCTACACCTTC.

The CDR3 DNA reads as TGTGCTAGGCGGTTACTAAAGCGGGAGGGCCTGGGTGAGACCCAGTACTTC. It yields the protein CARRLLKREGLGETQYF. V gene TRBV12-5 combines with J gene TRBJ2-5, with TRBD2 identical over 10 bases. CDR1 is LGHNT and CDR2 is FRNRAP in the germline V gene. With V trimmed by 9 bases and J by 5 bases, 18 bases remained unmatched. This CDR3 contains 17 residues.

The chain has TRBV19 and TRBJ2-2; D remains unclear. V was shortened by 7 bases and J by 7 bases, with 7 bases between the two germline ends. CDR1 and CDR2 (germline): LNHDA, SQIVND (reference sequence). The CDR3 sequence is 11 residues long. The CDR3 region is CASKAGGELFF. CDR3 sequence (DNA): TGTGCCAGTAAAGCCGGCGGGGAGCTGTTTTTT.

V usage is TRBV6-5 and J usage is TRBJ2-7; 7 nucleotides align to TRBD2. CDR3 size: 15 residues. V shed 5 bases and J 3 bases; nucleotides not matched to a gene: 10. The germline CDR1 and CDR2 sequences are MNHEY and SVGAGI. Written as DNA, the CDR3 is TGTGCCAGCAGTCTGACGGGAGGCGAACACTACGAGCAGTACTTC. This gives the protein CASSLTGGEHYEQYF.

The chain links TRBV9 to TRBJ1-5; weak D call: TRBD1 (5 bases). CDR3 length equals 15 residues. The germline gives CDR1 SGDLS, CDR2 YYNGEE. Between the trimmed V and J ends, which lost 2 bases and 4 bases, there was a span of 13 bases. The CDR3 spells CASSVGQTGNQPQHF. CDR3 DNA sequence: TGTGCCAGCAGCGTTGGACAAACCGGTAATCAGCCCCAGCATTTT. Based on the CDR3 plus reference TRBV9 and TRBJ1-5, the full variable domain is DSGVTQTPKHLITATGQRVTLRCSPRSGDLSVYWYQQSLDQGLQFLIQYYNGEERAKGNILERFSAQQFPDLHSELNLSSLELGDSALYFCASSVGQTGNQPQHFGDGTRLSIL.

The chain recombines TRBV28 with TRBJ2-3, with 7 bases matching TRBD2. V lost 5 bases to trimming and J lost 7 bases; unmatched junction nucleotides: 6. From germline, CDR1 is MDHEN and CDR2 SYDVKM. The CDR3 extends over 13 amino acids. CDR3 coding DNA: TGTGCCAGCAGTCCCTCAGCGGGAAATACGCAGTATTTT. Protein sequence: CASSPSAGNTQYF.